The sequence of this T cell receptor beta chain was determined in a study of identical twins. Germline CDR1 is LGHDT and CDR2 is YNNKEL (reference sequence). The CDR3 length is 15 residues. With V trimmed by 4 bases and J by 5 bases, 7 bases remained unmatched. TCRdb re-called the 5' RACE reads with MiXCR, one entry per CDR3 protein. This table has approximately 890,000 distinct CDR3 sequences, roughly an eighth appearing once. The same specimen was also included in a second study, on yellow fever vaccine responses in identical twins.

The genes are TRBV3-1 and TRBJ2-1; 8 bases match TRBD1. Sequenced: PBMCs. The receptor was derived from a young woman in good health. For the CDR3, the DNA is TGTGCCAGCAGCCCGGACAGGGTCCTTAACAATGAGCAGTTCTTC. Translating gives CASSPDRVLNNEQFF.